This T cell receptor beta chain originates from a study of T cell changes during pregnancy in multiple sclerosis. Germline assignment: CDR1 SQVTM and CDR2 ANQGSEA. Trimming took 4 bases from V and 3 from J, leaving 9 bases between them. The CDR3 sequence is 12 residues long. Sequencing was performed with immunoSEQ multiplex PCR; in TCRdb, only in-frame clones are kept and a portion is missing. The sample yields around 100,000 clones, more than 85% seen once. This clone was observed a few times. This material consisted of peripheral blood, taken after pregnancy. This clonotype was obtained from a female donor with multiple sclerosis, enrolled in a pregnancy study. The chain links TRBV29-1 to TRBJ1-1, with D perhaps TRBD1 (6 bases). CDR3 DNA sequence: TGCAGCGTTGCACAGGGTGACACTGAAGCTTTCTTT. It encodes CSVAQGDTEAFF.